These 29 T cell receptor beta chains originate from one sample sequenced in a study of CD8+CD57+ T cells in acquired aplastic anemia. Patients chosen for sequencing had shown CD8+CD57+ cell expansion by flow cytometry. The use of genomic DNA as template underpinned the TCR beta VDJ and CDR3 profiling. Via MiXCR, TCRdb re-called the reads, giving one row per CDR3 protein. The data show about 180,000 distinct CDR3 sequences, roughly 60% seen once. The sequencing input was sorted CD4+, CD8+, or CD8+CD57+ T cells (not recorded which) from PBMCs. The receptors were sampled from a human donor with aplastic anemia.

The rearrangement links TRBV7-2 to TRBJ2-1; TRBD2 aligns across 10 bases. Germline V lookup: CDR1 SGHTA, CDR2 FQGNSA. The CDR3 sequence is 15 residues long. J was trimmed by 9 bases and V by 5 bases; bases with no gene match: 10. CDR3 amino acids: CASSPGLAVPFEQFF. The DNA of the CDR3 is TGTGCCAGCAGCCCAGGACTAGCGGTACCCTTTGAGCAGTTCTTC.

The CDR3 sequence is CATRSGDTGELFF. The DNA of the CDR3 is TGTGCCACCAGGAGTGGGGACACCGGGGAGCTGTTTTTT. V is TRBV24-1 and J is TRBJ2-2; no clear D. V was cut by 7 bases and J by 3 bases, with 8 bases left in between. CDR1 KGHDR and CDR2 SFDVKD come from the germline V gene. This CDR3 has 13 amino acids.

Regarding this clonotype: One junction end disagrees with the germline gene, perhaps due to a read error. The V call is TRBV7-9, the J call TRBJ2-3; 11 nucleotides align to TRBD2. This CDR3 is 16 amino acids long. Looked up from germline, CDR1 is SEHNR and CDR2 is FQNEAQ (reference sequence). CDR3 amino acids: CASSSISGRAVDTQSF. For the CDR3, the DNA is TGTGCCAGCAGCTCGATTAGCGGGAGGGCCGTAGATACGCAGTCTTTT.

The chain combines TRBV20-1 with TRBJ1-1; D ambiguous. V dropped 3 bases and J dropped 1 base, with 6 bases sitting between them. The CDR3 length is 12 residues. Germline values: CDR1 DFQATT, CDR2 SNEGSKA (reference sequence). CDR3 bases: TGCAGTGCTAGTGACCAGAACACTGAAGCTTTCTTT. Its translation: CSASDQNTEAFF.

The CDR3, as DNA: TGTGCCAGCAGCAGACAGCAGACTGAAGCTTTCTTT. Encoded protein: CASSRQQTEAFF. The chain carries TRBV2 and TRBJ1-1; TRBD1 is a possible D gene (5 bases). This CDR3 has 12 residues. The V gene's germline CDR1 is SNHLY and CDR2 FYNNEI. Trimming cost V 6 bases and J 5 bases, with 10 bases left between them.

In this sample, this clonotype turned up many times. V and J are TRBV4-1 and TRBJ2-7; 9 bases align to TRBD2. Germline lookup yields CDR1 MGHRA and CDR2 YSYEKL. The ends lost 0 bases at V and 0 bases at J; junction bases unmatched: 9. The CDR3 totals 18 residues. CDR3 loop: CASSQDPLAGHSSYEQYF. In nucleotides, the CDR3 is TGCGCCAGCAGCCAAGATCCCCTAGCGGGGCATAGCTCCTACGAGCAGTACTTC.

This clonotype was observed a few times. The gene calls are TRBV9 and TRBJ1-6; D is possibly TRBD1 (5 bases). The CDR3 length is 15 residues. CDR1 is SGDLS, CDR2 YYNGEE, per germline. Trimming pared 0 bases from V and 8 bases from J, leaving 12 bases between. The CDR3 protein is CASSVGGAGDSPLHF. CDR3 DNA sequence: TGTGCCAGCAGCGTAGGTGGGGCTGGGGATTCACCCCTCCACTTT.

This rearrangement joins TRBV15 to TRBJ2-3; D ambiguous. In germline, CDR1 is LNHNV, CDR2 YYDKDF (reference sequence). The length of the CDR3 is 12 residues. Trimming took 0 bases from V and 8 from J, leaving 6 bases between them. The CDR3 reads CATSREVGTQYF. Here the CDR3 DNA reads TGTGCCACCAGCAGAGAAGTAGGTACGCAGTATTTT.

J is TRBJ1-4 and V is TRBV7-6; no clear D. CDR1 is SGHVS, CDR2 FNYEAQ, per germline. The CDR3 contains 10 residues. V gave up 10 bases and J gave up 2 bases, with 2 bases separating them. The CDR3 protein is CANTNEKLFF. For the CDR3, the DNA is TGTGCCAACACTAATGAAAAACTGTTTTTT. The full variable domain, with the rest looked up from reference TRBV7-6 and TRBJ1-4, is GAGVSQSPRYKVTKRGQDVALRCDPISGHVSLYWYRQALGQGPEFLTYFNYEAQQDKSGLPNDRFSAERPEGSISTLTIQRTEQRDSAMYRCANTNEKLFFGSGTQLSVL.

This chain links TRBV19 with TRBJ2-3; D not resolved. Germline-derived CDR1 and CDR2 are LNHDA and SQIVND (reference sequence). CDR3 length: 13 residues. The V end lost 6 bases, the J end lost 4 bases, and 11 bases lay between the germline ends. The CDR3 DNA follows: TGTGCCAGTAGACTAAATGTGGCAGATACGCAGTATTTT. Its protein is CASRLNVADTQYF.

The chain has TRBV20-1 and TRBJ2-7; 10 nucleotides agree with TRBD2. The V gene's germline CDR1 is DFQATT and CDR2 SNEGSKA (reference sequence). The CDR3 spans 14 residues. The V and J ends lost 1 base and 3 bases, in that order; junction bases with no gene match: 3. CDR3 DNA: TGCAGTGCTAGAGCGGCTAGCGGGAGCTACGAGCAGTACTTC. Translated: CSARAASGSYEQYF.

The CDR3 reads CASSPQDFGSMNTEAFF. The CDR3, as DNA: TGTGCCAGCAGCCCACAGGACTTCGGAAGCATGAACACTGAAGCTTTCTTT. The chain carries TRBV11-2 and TRBJ1-1; D is perhaps TRBD1 (5 bases). CDR3 size: 17 residues. CDR1 SGHAT and CDR2 FQNNGV come from the germline V gene. The V and J ends lost 5 bases and 0 bases respectively, with 19 bases between them.

On this clonotype: Germline and junction disagree at one end, which may indicate a read error. The V and J genes are TRBV5-1 and TRBJ2-1; D gene ambiguous. Germline-derived CDR1 and CDR2 are SGHRS and YFSETQ. The CDR3 has 15 amino acids. The CDR3 spells CASSLGDSSYNEQFF. For the CDR3, the DNA is TGTGCCAGCAGCTTAGGAGATAGCTCCTACAATGAGCAGTTCTTC.

The rearrangement joins TRBV7-9 to TRBJ1-3; 7 bases fit TRBD1. Trimming cost V 3 bases and J 4 bases; bases outside gene matches: 6. The CDR3 loop spans 15 amino acids. Germline V gene sequence: CDR1 SEHNR, CDR2 FQNEAQ (reference sequence). The CDR3 reads CASSFGTAAGNTIYF. Here the CDR3 DNA reads TGTGCCAGCAGCTTTGGGACAGCCGCCGGAAACACCATATATTTT.

Many counts were recorded for this clonotype. The genes are TRBV29-1 and TRBJ1-1; D possibly corresponds to TRBD1 (6 bases). V lost 2 bases to trimming and J lost 8 bases, with 18 bases between them. The germline V gene encodes CDR1 SQVTM and CDR2 ANQGSEA. This CDR3 has 14 residues. CDR3 protein: CSVEFGWVQGEAFF. The DNA for the CDR3 is TGCAGCGTTGAATTTGGATGGGTTCAGGGGGAAGCTTTCTTT.

The chain uses TRBV10-1 and TRBJ1-2; no reliable D call. Per the germline V gene, CDR1 is WNHNN and CDR2 is SYGVQD (reference sequence). This CDR3 has 15 amino acids. V was shortened by 3 bases and J by 4 bases, with 15 bases between the two germline ends. CDR3: CASSDLGRAGYGYTF. CDR3 sequence (DNA): TGCGCCAGCAGTGACCTAGGACGGGCTGGCTATGGCTACACCTTC.

As concerns this clonotype: Compared with germline, one end of the junction differs, possibly owing to a read error. The rearrangement uses TRBV5-1 and TRBJ2-3, with a tentative D call TRBD1 (5 bases). CDR3 size: 15 residues. The V gene's germline CDR1 is SGHRS and CDR2 YFSETQ. The CDR3 bases are TGCGCCAGCAGCTACGGCCGCGCAGGGATAGATACGCGGTATTTT. This encodes CASSYGRAGIDTRYF.

The chain carries TRBV20-1 and TRBJ2-3; no clear D. This CDR3 is 12 amino acids long. Trimming left V 3 bases short and J 3 bases short, with 7 bases between. Germline V gene data show CDR1 as DFQATT and CDR2 as SNEGSKA (reference sequence). The CDR3 here is CSARVGTDTQYF. CDR3 DNA: TGCAGTGCTAGGGTTGGTACAGATACGCAGTATTTT.

The chain combines TRBV15 with TRBJ2-1; TRBD2 matches at 8 bases. CDR1 is LNHNV, CDR2 YYDKDF, per germline (reference sequence). CDR3 length: 13 amino acids. With 6 bases clipped from V and 8 bases from J, the junction kept 6 bases outside the gene matches. In DNA, the CDR3 is TGTGCCACCAGTGTACCGGGAGGGCATGAGCAGTTCTTC. Protein product: CATSVPGGHEQFF.

This rearrangement joins TRBV5-1 to TRBJ1-1; D is ambiguous. V lost 6 bases and J lost 0, with 12 bases in between. The CDR3 spans 14 residues. CDR1 and CDR2 from the germline V gene are SGHRS and YFSETQ. CDR3 sequence (DNA): TGCGCCAGCATGGGAGGGCAGATGAACACTGAAGCTTTCTTT. It encodes CASMGGQMNTEAFF.

V is TRBV19 and J is TRBJ1-1; perhaps TRBD1 as D (5 bases). This CDR3 comprises 14 residues. V was cut by 5 bases and J by 0 bases, with 10 bases left in between. Germline V CDR1 and CDR2: LNHDA, SQIVND (reference sequence). The CDR3 sequence: CASSFREVNTEAFF. The CDR3 nucleotides are TGTGCCAGTAGTTTCAGGGAAGTGAACACTGAAGCTTTCTTT.

The CDR3 loop is CASSLQGIYEQYF. In nucleotides, the CDR3 is TGTGCCAGCAGCTTACAAGGGATCTATGAGCAGTACTTC. The chain employs TRBV7-2 and TRBJ2-7; D remains unclear. The CDR3 is made up of 13 amino acids. The germline V and J ends were trimmed by 2 bases and 7 bases, with 12 bases remaining between them. Germline V gene sequence: CDR1 SGHTA, CDR2 FQGNSA.

This clonotype was picked up many times. The chain employs TRBV19 and TRBJ1-5; 10 bases align to TRBD1. The J segment lost 0 bases and the V segment lost 5 bases, leaving 4 bases of the junction unmatched. This CDR3 region has 16 residues. Germline V gene data show CDR1 as LNHDA and CDR2 as SQIVND (reference sequence). The CDR3 region is CASSSDRGHSNQPQHF. The CDR3 DNA follows: TGTGCCAGTAGTTCTGACAGGGGGCATAGCAATCAGCCCCAGCATTTT.

This clonotype was counted a few times. The conserved phenylalanine or tryptophan is not found at the CDR3 terminus, so this likely reflects a read error. The chain carries TRBV15 and TRBJ2-5, with a weak D call TRBD2 (6 bases). Per germline, CDR1 LNHNV and CDR2 YYDKDF (reference sequence). The germline V and J ends were trimmed by 5 bases and 5 bases, with 15 bases remaining between them. The CDR3 length is 14 residues. The CDR3 here is CATSGVGGRETQYL. The DNA of the CDR3 is TGTGCCACCAGCGGAGTGGGGGGAAGGGAGACCCAGTACCTC.

The genes are TRBV5-1 and TRBJ2-2; D gene unclear. In germline, CDR1 is SGHRS, CDR2 YFSETQ. Deletions cut 1 base from V and 6 bases from J, with 4 bases between. The CDR3 runs 12 residues. CDR3 in DNA: TGCGCCAGCAGCTTGAAGGCCGGGGAGCTGTTTTTT. It yields the protein CASSLKAGELFF.

The chain combines TRBV24-1 with TRBJ2-7; 7 bases are a match to TRBD1. J gave up 2 bases and V 5 bases, and 2 bases lay outside the gene matches. The CDR3 has 13 residues. Germline V CDR1 and CDR2: KGHDR, SFDVKD. This CDR3 reads CATSGGQTYEQYF. DNA for the CDR3: TGTGCCACCAGTGGGGGACAGACCTACGAGCAGTACTTC.

This chain links TRBV24-1 with TRBJ2-7; perhaps TRBD2 as D (6 bases). There are 15 residues in the CDR3. The germline gives CDR1 KGHDR, CDR2 SFDVKD. V dropped 10 bases and J dropped 3 bases, with 21 bases sitting between them. The DNA of the CDR3 is TGTGCCACGCCCCTAGTCTTGGGGGACTTCTACGAGCAGTACTTC. Its protein is CATPLVLGDFYEQYF.

The gene calls are TRBV24-1 and TRBJ2-7, with 8 bases matching TRBD1. V was pared by 3 bases and J by 2 bases, with 5 bases of the junction left unmatched. Germline V CDR1 and CDR2: KGHDR, SFDVKD. CDR3 length: 15 residues. CDR3 region: CATSDVTGDAYEQYF. CDR3 coding DNA: TGTGCCACCAGTGATGTGACAGGGGACGCCTACGAGCAGTACTTC.

This rearrangement joins TRBV10-1 to TRBJ2-7; weak D call: TRBD1 (5 bases). Germline V CDR1 and CDR2: WNHNN, SYGVQD (reference sequence). CDR3 length: 16 amino acids. V shed 0 bases and J shed 3 bases, with 15 bases lying between them. The CDR3 nucleotides read TGCGCCAGCAGTGAGTCTATCAGGGATTCCGTCTACGAGCAGTACTTC. This encodes CASSESIRDSVYEQYF.